The 27 T cell receptor beta chains listed next were all sequenced from one sample in a study of response to subunit inactivated influenza vaccine. From the RT-PCR reads, TCRdb called clonotypes with MiXCR, one entry per CDR3 protein. Among around 850,000 distinct CDR3 sequences listed, 15% to 20% were seen once. The material sequenced was PBMCs from blood, taken more than 4 days after vaccination. The receptors were sampled from a man between 50 and 59 years old who received an inactivated influenza vaccine.

V and J are TRBV5-1 and TRBJ1-6; D uncertain. Germline V CDR1 and CDR2: SGHRS, YFSETQ. The V end was cut by 0 bases, the J end by 10 bases, with 17 bases between. The CDR3 covers 16 residues. Here the CDR3 reads CASSLVRGTAVSPLHF. CDR3 sequence (DNA): TGCGCCAGCAGCTTGGTACGGGGAACAGCCGTATCACCCCTCCACTTT.

This clonotype was observed a handful of times. V and J are TRBV4-3 and TRBJ2-3, with 8 bases identical to TRBD2. This CDR3 comprises 17 residues. Germline lookup yields CDR1 LGHNA and CDR2 YSLEER. The ends lost 1 base at V and 5 bases at J; junction bases unmatched: 11. The CDR3 nucleotides read TGCGCCAGCAGCCAAGGGGGAGCGGGAGAAGCGAAAGATACGCAGTATTTT. Its translation: CASSQGGAGEAKDTQYF.

The V call is TRBV7-9, the J call TRBJ2-2, with TRBD2 as a possible D gene (6 bases). V lost 5 bases and J 1 base, leaving 17 bases between the germline ends. Germline CDR1 and CDR2: SEHNR and FQNEAQ (reference sequence). The CDR3 totals 17 residues. For the CDR3, the DNA is TGTGCCAGCAGCCCCCTGGGGGGAAACGGGAACACCGGGGAGCTGTTTTTT. As protein: CASSPLGGNGNTGELFF. Together with reference TRBV7-9 and TRBJ2-2, the CDR3 gives the full variable domain: DTGVSQNPRHKITKRGQNVTFRCDPISEHNRLYWYRQTLGQGPEFLTYFQNEAQLEKSRLLSDRFSAERPKGSFSTLEIQRTEQGDSAMYLCASSPLGGNGNTGELFFGEGSRLTVL.

V gene TRBV3-1 combines with J gene TRBJ2-7; perhaps TRBD2 as D (5 bases). The germline V gene has CDR1 LGHDT and CDR2 YNNKEL (reference sequence). The CDR3 runs 14 residues. Trimming shortened V by 4 bases and J by 5 bases, and 15 bases separated the two germline ends. In nucleotides, the CDR3 is TGTGCCAGCAGCCTTAACGGGGTACCCCACGAGCAGTACTTC. This sequence encodes CASSLNGVPHEQYF.

The chain combines TRBV5-1 with TRBJ2-5, with D perhaps matching TRBD1 or TRBD2 (5 bases each). The CDR3 extends over 16 amino acids. The V end lost 4 bases, the J end lost 5 bases, and 21 bases lay between the germline ends. Germline CDR1 is SGHRS and CDR2 is YFSETQ. The CDR3: CASSVLPGTLEETQYF. CDR3 DNA: TGCGCCAGCAGCGTACTTCCCGGGACCCTGGAGGAGACCCAGTACTTC.

J is TRBJ2-7 and V is TRBV9; D assignment may be TRBD1 or TRBD2 (5 bases each). Trimming shortened V by 3 bases and J by 6 bases, and 16 bases separated the two germline ends. CDR1 and CDR2 from the germline V gene are SGDLS and YYNGEE. The CDR3 sequence is 14 residues long. CDR3 nucleotide sequence: TGTGCCAGCAGCGGGGGACCAGATATCGGCGAGCAGTACTTC. It is translated as CASSGGPDIGEQYF.

This clonotype has just a few counts. This rearrangement joins TRBV7-2 to TRBJ2-3; TRBD2 matches 7 bases. From germline, CDR1 is SGHTA and CDR2 FQGNSA. CDR3 size: 14 residues. Trimming cost V 2 bases and J 2 bases; bases outside gene matches: 1. CDR3 bases: TGTGCCAGCAGCTTAACTAGCGACACAGATACGCAGTATTTT. Its translation: CASSLTSDTDTQYF.

V and J are TRBV10-3 and TRBJ1-2; TRBD1 agrees at 7 bases. Germline CDR1 is ENHRY and CDR2 is SYGVKD. The V segment lost 2 bases and the J segment 3 bases; nucleotides outside the gene matches: 6. This CDR3 contains 15 residues. The CDR3 is CAISEAQGPYYGYTF. Here the CDR3 DNA reads TGTGCCATCAGTGAGGCACAGGGGCCCTACTATGGCTACACCTTC.

The chain recombines TRBV5-1 with TRBJ2-4, with no clear D. The CDR3 is made up of 16 amino acids. In germline, CDR1 is SGHRS, CDR2 YFSETQ. V lost 3 bases and J 0 bases, leaving 13 bases between the germline ends. CDR3 protein: CASSSPVLLAKNIQYF. CDR3 coding DNA: TGCGCCAGCAGCTCGCCGGTCCTTTTAGCCAAAAACATTCAGTACTTC.

This chain uses TRBV5-1 with TRBJ2-1, with TRBD2 identical over 7 bases. The germline gives CDR1 SGHRS, CDR2 YFSETQ. CDR3 length: 14 residues. With V trimmed by 4 bases and J by 7 bases, 8 bases remained unmatched. The CDR3 nucleotides read TGCGCCAGCAGCGGCCTAGCGGAGTCAAATGAGCAGTTCTTC. As protein: CASSGLAESNEQFF.

Comment on this clonotype: A single base separates this from a much larger clone, so it may be a read error. V and J are TRBV29-1 and TRBJ2-7; the D call may be TRBD1 or TRBD2 (5 bases each). Germline V gene lookup returns CDR1 SQVTM and CDR2 ANQGSEA. The CDR3 runs to 13 residues. The CDR3 sequence: CSVDGKGSHEQCF. The DNA of the CDR3 is TGCAGCGTTGATGGAAAGGGGAGCCACGAGCAGTGCTTC.

This clonotype was counted only a few times. This rearrangement joins TRBV6-5 to TRBJ2-1; D remains ambiguous. CDR3 length equals 13 residues. Trimming removed 0 bases at V and 8 bases at J, with 8 bases between. Germline-derived CDR1 and CDR2 are MNHEY and SVGAGI. The CDR3 nucleotides read TGTGCCAGCAGTTACTCGAAGGGTGATGAGCAGTTCTTC. This gives the protein CASSYSKGDEQFF.

This clonotype appeared many times. This chain joins TRBV10-3 and TRBJ1-2; D unresolved. Germline CDR1 reads ENHRY; CDR2 reads SYGVKD. Trimming took off 10 bases at V and 7 bases at J, with 10 bases between the two ends. The length of the CDR3 is 10 residues. CDR3 coding DNA: TGTGCCACAGGAGGTGGTGGCTACACCTTC. Residues: CATGGGGYTF.

This clonotype has at least ten counts. The rearrangement links TRBV29-1 to TRBJ2-1; TRBD2 matches 9 bases. J lost 8 bases, V lost 4 bases, and 15 bases had no gene match. The germline V gene has CDR1 SQVTM and CDR2 ANQGSEA. The CDR3 runs to 16 residues. CDR3 DNA: TGCAGCGTTGGTGCTAGCGGGGACCTACTCCTCTATGAGCAGTTCTTC. This encodes CSVGASGDLLLYEQFF.

This clonotype has ten or more counts. The CDR3 bases are TGTGCCAGCAGTCCGACATTGGGACAGGGGGAGAACACTGAAGCTTTCTTT. Its protein is CASSPTLGQGENTEAFF. The chain uses TRBV12-3 or TRBV12-4 and TRBJ1-1; TRBD1 aligns across 11 bases. The CDR3 has 17 amino acids. J was trimmed by 1 base and V by 5 bases; bases with no gene match: 9.

The CDR3 protein is CSVPQGDGANVLTF. CDR3 bases: TGCAGCGTACCACAGGGGGATGGGGCCAACGTCCTGACTTTC. V is TRBV29-1 and J is TRBJ2-6, with TRBD1 matching 8 bases. The ends lost 6 bases at V and 3 bases at J; junction bases unmatched: 4. The CDR3 is 14 residues long. CDR1 is SQVTM and CDR2 is ANQGSEA in the germline V gene.

The V call is TRBV18, the J call TRBJ2-1; D possibly corresponds to TRBD1 (6 bases). The CDR3 runs to 15 residues. CDR1 and CDR2 (germline): KGHSH, LQKENI. V lost 4 bases to trimming and J lost 7 bases, with 17 bases between them. The CDR3 bases are TGTGCCAGCTCACAACCGCTCCAGGGGCCGAATGAGCAGTTCTTC. Encoded protein: CASSQPLQGPNEQFF.

This clonotype was counted many times. CDR3 nucleotide sequence: TGTGCCATCAGTGGGCAGCCCGGGGAGCTGTTTTTT. Its protein is CAISGQPGELFF. This chain joins TRBV10-3 and TRBJ2-2; no definite D call. This CDR3 has 12 amino acids. Trimming stripped 4 bases from V and 6 bases from J, with 6 bases between. Looked up from germline, CDR1 is ENHRY and CDR2 is SYGVKD.

The V and J genes are TRBV6-5 and TRBJ1-1; no clear D gene. The V end was cut by 2 bases, the J end by 4 bases, with 11 bases between. The length of the CDR3 is 14 residues. Germline CDR1 and CDR2: MNHEY and SVGAGI. DNA for the CDR3: TGTGCCAGCAGTTACAGTGGAGAGGTCACTGAAGCTTTCTTT. Protein product: CASSYSGEVTEAFF.

This clonotype was detected only a few times. This rearrangement joins TRBV6-1 to TRBJ1-5; TRBD1 matches 8 bases. The CDR3 is 18 residues long. Germline lookup yields CDR1 MNHNS and CDR2 SASEGT. The junction had 15 bases not matched to a gene; V was cut back by 8 bases and J by 0 bases. The CDR3 DNA reads as TGTGCCAGCCCTGGGGCAGGGGGCGAGTCTTATAGCAATCAGCCCCAGCATTTT. Translated, it gives CASPGAGGESYSNQPQHF.

The chain combines TRBV5-6 with TRBJ2-1; perhaps TRBD2 as D (6 bases). CDR1 is SGHDT, CDR2 YYEEEE, per germline. This CDR3 region has 16 residues. V dropped 0 bases and J dropped 7 bases, with 17 bases sitting between them. CDR3 in DNA: TGTGCCAGCAGCTTGGCCGGACGGGGGTTGCAGAATGAGCAGTTCTTC. Its translation is CASSLAGRGLQNEQFF.

This clonotype has at least ten counts. V usage is TRBV6-5 and J usage is TRBJ2-1; TRBD1 or TRBD2 may be the D gene (6 bases each). Germline V lookup: CDR1 MNHEY, CDR2 SVGAGI. V was cut by 2 bases and J by 8 bases, with 16 bases left in between. The CDR3 is 15 amino acids. CDR3 residues: CASSYLGGGYHEQFF. DNA for the CDR3: TGTGCCAGCAGTTACCTAGGGGGAGGCTATCATGAGCAGTTCTTC.

The genes are TRBV6-5 and TRBJ2-7, with D perhaps TRBD1 (6 bases). V lost 2 bases, J lost 5 bases, and 13 bases lay in between. The CDR3 extends over 14 amino acids. Germline V gene data show CDR1 as MNHEY and CDR2 as SVGAGI. CDR3 nucleotide sequence: TGTGCCAGCAGTTACGGGGACAAAGAAAACGAGCAGTACTTC. Protein sequence: CASSYGDKENEQYF.

The table lists this clonotype with a few counts. The rearrangement links TRBV4-3 to TRBJ2-2, with D possibly TRBD1 on 6 matching bases. The germline V gene has CDR1 LGHNA and CDR2 YSLEER. The CDR3 sequence is 14 residues long. The V and J ends lost 4 bases and 3 bases respectively, with 9 bases between them. The CDR3 DNA is TGCGCCAGCAGCCGGAGGACAGACACCGGGGAGCTGTTTTTT. The encoded protein is CASSRRTDTGELFF.

This clonotype has only a few counts. V gene TRBV12-3 or TRBV12-4 combines with J gene TRBJ2-3; D may be TRBD2 (6 bases). Trimming cost V 6 bases and J 4 bases, with 20 bases left between them. The CDR3 extends over 16 amino acids. The CDR3 DNA is TGTGCCAGCAGCTGGGGGGACTTCGGGGGTCCAGATACGCAGTATTTT. This encodes CASSWGDFGGPDTQYF.

This clonotype came up a few times. The gene calls are TRBV6-2 or TRBV6-3 and TRBJ2-3; a weak D match, TRBD2 (6 bases). V was clipped by 2 bases and J by 2 bases, with 11 bases between them. This CDR3 comprises 15 residues. Per the germline V gene, CDR1 is MNHEY and CDR2 is SVGEGT. The CDR3 sequence: CASSYSGGATDTQYF. Here the CDR3 DNA reads TGTGCCAGCAGTTACAGTGGCGGGGCCACAGATACGCAGTATTTT.

This sequence joins TRBV6-2 or TRBV6-3 and TRBJ2-1; D is unresolved. Germline V CDR1 and CDR2: MNHEY, SVGEGT. V lost 5 bases and J 9 bases, leaving 8 bases between the germline ends. This CDR3 contains 11 residues. CDR3 DNA: TGTGCCAGCAGTGCAGGCAGTGAGCAGTTCTTC. The encoded protein is CASSAGSEQFF.